The 6 T cell receptor beta chains given below trace back to one sample, sequenced in a study of blood T cell repertoires in COVID-19. Using immunoSEQ multiplex PCR, the repertoire was profiled, and TCRdb retains in-frame clones only, with some absent. In the table there are approximately 93,000 clones, around 86% of which are singletons. Sequenced: peripheral blood. These TCRs come from a human donor in a cohort sampled during active COVID-19.

This clone is deemed medium-sized. V is TRBV29-1 and J is TRBJ2-1; possibly TRBD1 for D (5 bases). Germline V gene sequence: CDR1 SQVTM, CDR2 ANQGSEA. V lost 6 bases and J 9 bases, leaving 12 bases between the germline ends. This CDR3 is built from 11 residues. CDR3 residues: CSVPGSVEQFF. The DNA of the CDR3 is TGCAGCGTCCCAGGGTCGGTTGAGCAGTTCTTC.

The chain links TRBV28 to TRBJ1-3; TRBD1 is a possible D gene (6 bases). The V gene lost 6 bases and the J gene lost 2 bases, with 14 bases spanning the gap. Germline CDR1 reads MDHEN; CDR2 reads SYDVKM. The CDR3 is 15 residues long. The CDR3 DNA reads TGTGCCAGCAGCTCAGGGGCGGGGGCTGGAAACACCATATATTTT. Translation: CASSSGAGAGNTIYF. Full variable domain (rest looked up from reference TRBV28 and TRBJ1-3): DVKVTQSSRYLVKRTGEKVFLECVQDMDHENMFWYRQDPGLGLRLIYFSYDVKMKEKGDIPEGYSVSREKKERFSLILESASTNQTSMYLCASSSGAGAGNTIYFGEGSWLTVV.

This CDR3 reads CASSPLGAEQYF. Written as DNA, the CDR3 is TGTGCCAGCAGCCCACTCGGTGCCGAGCAGTACTTC. The chain links TRBV3-1 (or the pseudogene TRBV3-2) to TRBJ2-7; D call uncertain. Germline lookup yields CDR1 LGHDT and CDR2 YNNKEL (reference sequence). Trimming took 4 bases from V and 6 from J, leaving 10 bases between them. The CDR3 covers 12 residues.

V gene TRBV7-2 combines with J gene TRBJ2-2, with 11 bases identical to TRBD2. Germline-derived CDR1 and CDR2 are SGHTA and FQGNSA. The CDR3 has 18 amino acids. V lost 3 bases and J lost 6; bases outside the gene matches: 12. CDR3 sequence: CASSFSWLAGGGAGELFF. The DNA for the CDR3 is TGTGCCAGCAGCTTCAGTTGGCTAGCGGGAGGAGGAGCCGGGGAGCTGTTTTTT.

The chain combines TRBV27 with TRBJ2-5; 7 nucleotides align to TRBD1. CDR3 length: 13 residues. Germline CDR1 reads MNHEY; CDR2 reads SMNVEV (reference sequence). V lost 7 bases to trimming and J lost 1 base; unmatched junction nucleotides: 3. CDR3 residues: CASTGQAQETQYF. DNA of the CDR3: TGTGCCAGCACTGGACAGGCCCAAGAGACCCAGTACTTC.

The CDR3 region has the DNA TGTGCCAGCAGCTCGGCGTCTAGCGGGACGCAGACCCAGTACTTC. It codes for CASSSASSGTQTQYF. This chain joins TRBV5-4 and TRBJ2-5, with TRBD2 matching 9 bases. Germline V CDR1 and CDR2: SGHNT, YYREEE (reference sequence). CDR3 length: 15 amino acids. V shed 3 bases and J 6 bases; nucleotides not matched to a gene: 9.